This is a list of T cell receptor beta chains from one sample in a study of T cell repertoires in cytomegalovirus infection. TCRdb recomputed calls from the reads with MiXCR, one row per CDR3 protein. The sample consists of tens of thousands of distinct CDR3 sequences, about 18% of them appearing once. The antigens of these receptors remain unknown. The sample here was CD8+ T cells from cultured PBMCs, taken from culture after CMV antigen stimulation. The receptors here all came from a human donor in good health (CMV status not recorded). Some clones in this sample may be carry-over from other donors' samples. Both conserved end residues are part of each CDR3. The D gene is left open where the match is weak. Clone sizes are given selectively: once, few, many, or a class where the clone is expanded.

cdr3_aa	cdr3_nt	v_call	clone_size	d_call	j_call
CASSFGDEAFF	TGTGCCAGCAGCTTTGGAGATGAAGCTTTCTTT	TRBV7-9	few	-	TRBJ1-1
CASSLAGGPLNEQFF	TGTGCCAGCAGCTTAGCGGGGGGCCCCTTGAATGAGCAGTTCTTC	TRBV7-2	many	-	TRBJ2-1
CASSYWIDFAF	TGTGCCAGCAGTTACTGGATCGATTTCGCGTTC	TRBV6-2/TRBV6-3	few	-	TRBJ2-7
CASRLLVGQGYEQYF	TGTGCCAGCAGATTACTTGTCGGACAGGGGTACGAGCAGTACTTC	TRBV7-2	many	TRBD1	TRBJ2-7
CASSLIGRVDNEQFF	TGTGCCAGCAGCTTAATAGGGAGAGTGGACAATGAGCAGTTCTTC	TRBV7-9	-	-	TRBJ2-1
CASKLGTGTYGYTF	TGTGCCAGCAAGCTAGGGACAGGGACGTATGGCTACACCTTC	TRBV19	few	TRBD1	TRBJ1-2
CASSSRGGQETQYF	TGTGCCAGCAGTTCTCGAGGGGGGCAAGAGACCCAGTACTTC	TRBV27	few	-	TRBJ2-5
CASSPGQAGYGYTF	TGTGCCAGCAGCCCTGGACAGGCCGGCTATGGCTACACCTTC	TRBV7-9	-	TRBD1	TRBJ1-2
CASSLAGTVQEQYF	TGTGCCAGCAGCTTAGCTGGCACGGTCCAAGAGCAGTACTTC	TRBV7-9	few	-	TRBJ2-7
CASSFRAPEETQYF	TGTGCCAGCAGCTTCAGGGCTCCAGAAGAGACCCAGTACTTC	TRBV7-9	many	-	TRBJ2-5
CSARSGTRYGANVLTF	TGCAGTGCTAGAAGCGGGACCAGGTACGGGGCCAACGTCCTGACTTTC	TRBV20-1	many	TRBD2	TRBJ2-6
CASSVGRPYEQYF	TGTGCCAGCAGTGTGGGACGGCCCTACGAGCAGTACTTC	TRBV25-1	few	-	TRBJ2-7
CASSSLGINVLTF	TGTGCCAGCAGTTCCCTCGGGATCAACGTCCTGACTTTC	TRBV27	few	-	TRBJ2-6
CSSPGQVSTEAFF	TGCAGCAGCCCAGGGCAGGTGAGCACTGAAGCTTTCTTT	TRBV29-1	-	-	TRBJ1-1
CASSFEREVNEQYF	TGTGCCAGCAGCTTTGAGCGGGAAGTCAACGAGCAGTACTTC	TRBV7-2	-	TRBD2	TRBJ2-7
CASSLGQGGHQPQHF	TGTGCCAGCAGCTTGGGACAGGGAGGGCATCAGCCCCAGCATTTT	TRBV5-6	-	TRBD1	TRBJ1-5
CASGPIAGGGDEQFF	TGTGCCAGCGGCCCGATAGCGGGAGGCGGGGATGAGCAGTTCTTC	TRBV6-2/TRBV6-3	few	TRBD2	TRBJ2-1
CASSLGAGRFF	TGTGCCAGCAGCTTGGGGGCAGGGAGATTCTTC	TRBV7-4	few	-	TRBJ2-1
CASSYSTRGFIAKNIQYF	TGTGCCAGCAGTTACTCGACCCGGGGTTTCATAGCCAAAAACATTCAGTACTTC	TRBV6-2/TRBV6-3	-	-	TRBJ2-4
CASSPGQTYGYTF	TGTGCCAGCAGCCCGGGACAGACCTATGGCTACACCTTC	TRBV14	many	TRBD1	TRBJ1-2
CASSVSWDQPQHF	TGTGCCAGCAGCGTAAGTTGGGATCAGCCCCAGCATTTT	TRBV9	few	-	TRBJ1-5
CASSLSGQGGDEQFF	TGTGCCAGCAGTCTCTCGGGACAGGGTGGTGATGAGCAGTTCTTC	TRBV6-5	-	TRBD1	TRBJ2-1
CASSFQGETQYF	TGTGCCAGCAGCTTTCAGGGAGAGACCCAGTACTTC	TRBV11-2	-	-	TRBJ2-5
CSARDRLNTEAFF	TGCAGTGCTAGAGATCGGTTGAACACTGAAGCTTTCTTT	TRBV20-1	-	-	TRBJ1-1
CASSSDREETQYF	TGTGCCAGCAGCTCCGACAGGGAAGAGACCCAGTACTTC	TRBV7-3	few	TRBD1	TRBJ2-5
CASSLGGGGGYTF	TGTGCCAGCAGCTTAGGAGGGGGCGGTGGCTACACCTTC	TRBV7-9	many	TRBD1	TRBJ1-2
CASSSGVSGNTIYF	TGCGCCAGCAGCTCGGGGGTCTCCGGAAACACCATATATTTT	TRBV5-1	-	-	TRBJ1-3
CASSRREFDEQFF	TGTGCCAGCAGTCGGCGGGAGTTCGATGAGCAGTTCTTC	TRBV27	-	TRBD2	TRBJ2-1
CASSWGRKLFF	TGTGCCAGCAGCTGGGGGAGAAAACTGTTTTTT	TRBV7-4	-	-	TRBJ1-4
CASSYKRGEQYF	TGTGCCAGCAGTTACAAGCGGGGCGAGCAGTACTTC	TRBV6-2/TRBV6-3	few	TRBD2	TRBJ2-7
CASSIASGNRNEQFF	TGTGCCAGTAGTATCGCTAGCGGGAACCGGAATGAGCAGTTCTTC	TRBV19	-	TRBD2	TRBJ2-1
CASSSPRGREVYEQYF	TGTGCCAGCAGCTCGCCACGGGGGCGGGAGGTTTACGAGCAGTACTTC	TRBV7-2	many	TRBD2	TRBJ2-7
CASSILAGNYGYTF	TGTGCCAGTAGTATTCTAGCAGGGAACTATGGCTACACCTTC	TRBV19	few	-	TRBJ1-2
CASVTYNEQFF	TGTGCCAGCGTGACCTACAATGAGCAGTTCTTC	TRBV28	-	-	TRBJ2-1
CASCLGPLSNEQFF	TGTGCCAGCTGCTTGGGTCCCCTTTCGAATGAGCAGTTCTTC	TRBV7-8	many	-	TRBJ2-1
CSAWLAGPSYNEQFF	TGCAGCGCGTGGCTAGCGGGCCCCTCCTACAATGAGCAGTTCTTC	TRBV29-1	few	TRBD2	TRBJ2-1
CASTIGPSSYNEQFF	TGTGCCAGTACCATAGGGCCTAGCTCCTACAATGAGCAGTTCTTC	TRBV19	few	-	TRBJ2-1
CASRPLGDTQYF	TGTGCCAGCAGACCGCTTGGAGATACGCAGTATTTT	TRBV11-1	once	-	TRBJ2-3
CASSLTPGETQYF	TGTGCCAGCAGCTTAACCCCCGGAGAGACCCAGTACTTC	TRBV7-7	-	-	TRBJ2-5
CASSDLRLTF	TGTGCCAGCAGCGACCTCCGCCTGACTTTC	TRBV7-2	few	-	TRBJ2-6
CASSSDRDTQYF	TGTGCCAGCAGTTCCGATAGGGATACGCAGTATTTT	TRBV12-3/TRBV12-4	few	-	TRBJ2-3